This T cell receptor beta chain was found in a study of cytomegalovirus exposure and HLA in healthy donors. V lost 0 bases to trimming and J lost 8 bases; unmatched junction nucleotides: 7. Germline CDR1 reads LGHNA; CDR2 reads YNFKEQ. CDR3 length equals 16 residues. Amplification used 60 Vbeta primers and 13 Jbeta primers. Profiled with immunoSEQ multiplex PCR; TCRdb holds only in-frame clones, not every one. The sample table sets out tens of thousands of clones. The TCR originated in a woman aged 40 to 50 in good health and CMV-seropositive. Sample: PBMCs. The chain is built from TRBV4-2 and TRBJ2-1; 10 bases match TRBD2. CDR3 sequence reads: CASSQDQREGFDEQFF. The CDR3 DNA reads as TGTGCCAGCAGCCAAGATCAGCGGGAGGGCTTCGATGAGCAGTTCTTC.